At least ten counts were recorded for the clone carrying this T cell receptor beta chain. Its antigen is undetermined. This entry is derived from a study of neurological immune-mediated disorders. This CDR3 spans 13 amino acids. V was cut by 3 bases and J by 8 bases, with 8 bases left in between. Healthy controls consisted of blood bank volunteers in Maryland, USA. cDNA was made by 5'RACE with 10-nucleotide random UMIs. TCRdb recomputed calls from the 5' RACE reads with MiXCR, one row per CDR3 protein. The table includes approximately 74,000 distinct CDR3 sequences, under 10% detected once. Whole-study results and caveats: Multiple sclerosis patients had less TCR clonal expansion than even healthy controls, unlike HTLV-1-associated myelopathy. The absence of any CDR3 amino acid sequence shared by expanded clones across subjects suggests that repertoires were private in all groups.

This TCR was recovered from a man aged 45-65 years in good health. The J gene is TRBJ1-6, the V gene TRBV12-3 or TRBV12-4; no clear D gene. The sequencing input was PBMCs. CDR3 DNA: TGTGCCAGCAGTTTGCAAAGCCATTCACCCCTCCACTTT. Amino acids: CASSLQSHSPLHF.